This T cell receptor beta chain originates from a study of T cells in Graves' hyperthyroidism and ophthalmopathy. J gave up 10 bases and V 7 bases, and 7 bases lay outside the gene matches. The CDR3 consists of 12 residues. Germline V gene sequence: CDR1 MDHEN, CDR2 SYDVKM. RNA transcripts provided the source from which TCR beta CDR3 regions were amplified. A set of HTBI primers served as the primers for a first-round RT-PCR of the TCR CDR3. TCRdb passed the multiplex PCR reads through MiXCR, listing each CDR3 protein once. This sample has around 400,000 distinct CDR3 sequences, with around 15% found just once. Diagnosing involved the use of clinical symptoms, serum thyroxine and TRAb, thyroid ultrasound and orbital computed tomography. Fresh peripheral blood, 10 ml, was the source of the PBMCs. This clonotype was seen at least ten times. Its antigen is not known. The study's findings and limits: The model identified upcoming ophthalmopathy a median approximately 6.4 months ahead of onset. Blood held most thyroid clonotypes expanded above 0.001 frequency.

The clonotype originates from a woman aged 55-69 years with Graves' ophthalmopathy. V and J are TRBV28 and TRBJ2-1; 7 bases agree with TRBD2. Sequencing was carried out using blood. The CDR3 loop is CASTQMGLEQFF. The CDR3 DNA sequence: TGTGCCAGCACCCAGATGGGACTAGAGCAGTTCTTC. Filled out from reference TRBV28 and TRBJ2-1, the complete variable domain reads DVKVTQSSRYLVKRTGEKVFLECVQDMDHENMFWYRQDPGLGLRLIYFSYDVKMKEKGDIPEGYSVSREKKERFSLILESASTNQTSMYLCASTQMGLEQFFGPGTRLTVL.